The clone carrying this T cell receptor beta chain was found many times. Its antigen is not known. The sample belongs to a study of early T cells in non-severe SARS-CoV-2 infection. Study-level background: Sequencing of bulk RNA from unsorted whole blood was done, without chain pairing. Regarding the study as a whole: Using VDJdb, the matching emphasized anti-spike CD8 responses while missing private and CD4 specificities.

This CDR3 comprises 14 residues. Germline assignment: CDR1 DFQATT and CDR2 SNEGSKA (reference sequence). Trimming took 5 bases from V and 5 from J; bases not matched to a gene: 7. Unique molecular identifiers were attached to individual cDNA molecules. TCRdb called the 5' RACE reads again in MiXCR, with one record for every CDR3 protein. The sample includes about 36,000 distinct CDR3 sequences, 6.8% of them seen just once. This clonotype was obtained from an adult who was a healthcare worker with PCR-confirmed SARS-CoV-2 infection or an uninfected control (not recorded which). Sequencing used whole blood, obtained at baseline. The rearrangement uses TRBV20-1 and TRBJ1-5; 9 nucleotides line up with TRBD1. The CDR3 DNA is TGCAGTGCTCCCGACAGGGGGGTAGATCAGCCCCAGCATTTT. Translation: CSAPDRGVDQPQHF.